This is a list of T cell receptor beta chains from one sample in a study of cytomegalovirus exposure and HLA in healthy donors. The protocol was immunoSEQ multiplex PCR, while the TCRdb copy is restricted to in-frame clones and leaves out a portion. The repertoire has about 74,000 clones, around 95% of them found once; the top ten carry approximately 2%. Sequences were obtained from PBMCs. All receptors derive from a woman aged 18-35 years in good health and CMV-seropositive. The CDR3 runs from the conserved cysteine through the conserved F or W. A D gene is named only where the DNA matches it firmly.

TRBV4-2	16	TRBD1	TRBJ2-2	CASSKGDSLNTGELFF	TGTGCCAGCAGCAAAGGGGACAGCCTGAACACCGGGGAGCTGTTTTTT
TRBV5-6	15	-	TRBJ2-1	CASSLGAGPYNEQFF	TGTGCCAGCAGCTTGGGGGCAGGGCCTTACAATGAGCAGTTCTTC
TRBV12-5	12	-	TRBJ1-1	CASGFPRVEAFF	TGTGCTAGTGGTTTTCCCAGGGTTGAAGCTTTCTTT
TRBV5-4	16	-	TRBJ2-3	CASSAPASGVADTQYF	TGTGCCAGCAGCGCCCCAGCGAGTGGCGTCGCAGATACGCAGTATTTT
TRBV18	18	-	TRBJ1-1	CASSVVGGGGSPDTEAFF	TGTGCCAGCTCCGTAGTGGGAGGGGGTGGTTCCCCGGACACTGAAGCTTTCTTT
TRBV7-3	21	TRBD2	TRBJ2-1	CASSLTAGLAGERAPDNEQFF	TGTGCCAGCAGCTTAACGGCCGGACTAGCGGGTGAAAGAGCCCCAGACAATGAGCAGTTCTTC
TRBV27	17	TRBD1	TRBJ2-1	CASSRTVGQSSYNEQFF	TGTGCCAGCAGTCGTACCGTGGGACAGAGCTCCTACAATGAGCAGTTCTTC
TRBV5-1	17	TRBD2	TRBJ2-5	CASSYRSGSALEETQYF	TGCGCCAGCAGCTACCGTAGCGGGAGCGCTTTGGAAGAGACCCAGTACTTC
TRBV30	16	-	TRBJ1-5	CAWSVLGLQENQPQHF	TGTGCCTGGAGCGTCCTGGGACTTCAAGAAAATCAGCCCCAGCATTTT
TRBV19	17	TRBD2	TRBJ2-7	CASSWAGLAGNSYEQYF	TGTGCCAGTAGTTGGGCCGGACTAGCGGGAAACTCCTACGAGCAGTACTTC
TRBV7-9	15	TRBD1	TRBJ1-4	CASRTGTGVGEKLFF	TGTGCCAGCAGAACCGGGACAGGGGTGGGGGAAAAACTGTTTTTT